Given below is one T cell receptor beta chain in context. This specimen belongs to a study of control samples from healthy donors and cancer patients. This CDR3 is built from 15 residues. The V gene's germline CDR1 is MGHRA and CDR2 YSYEKL. The V end lost 0 bases, the J end lost 3 bases, and 12 bases lay between the germline ends. TCRdb's copy holds only in-frame clones and misses some; the assay was immunoSEQ multiplex PCR. The sample shows 130,000 or so clones, roughly 88% of them seen only once. The rearrangement joins TRBV4-1 to TRBJ2-7; unclear D gene. Sequenced sample: blood. The receptor comes from a man in his forties or fifties in good health. CDR3: CASSQDSRSYYEQYF. The CDR3 nucleotides read TGCGCCAGCAGCCAAGATTCCAGGAGTTACTACGAGCAGTACTTC.